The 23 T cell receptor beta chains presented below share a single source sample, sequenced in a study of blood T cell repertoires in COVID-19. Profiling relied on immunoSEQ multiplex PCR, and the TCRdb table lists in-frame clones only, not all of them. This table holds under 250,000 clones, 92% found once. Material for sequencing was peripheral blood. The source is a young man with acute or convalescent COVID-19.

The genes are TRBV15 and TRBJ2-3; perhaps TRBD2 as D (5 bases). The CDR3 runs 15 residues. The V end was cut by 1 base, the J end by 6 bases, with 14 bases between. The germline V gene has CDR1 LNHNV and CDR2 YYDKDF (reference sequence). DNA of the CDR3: TGTGCCACCAGCAGAGCAGCGAGGGCGGTGGATACGCAGTATTTT. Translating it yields CATSRAARAVDTQYF.

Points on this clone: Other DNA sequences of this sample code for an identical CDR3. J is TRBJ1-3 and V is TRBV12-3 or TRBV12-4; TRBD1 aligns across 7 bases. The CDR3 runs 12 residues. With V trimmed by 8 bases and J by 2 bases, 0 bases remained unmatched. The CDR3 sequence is CASDRAGNTIYF. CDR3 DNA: TGTGCCAGCGACAGGGCTGGAAACACCATATATTTT.

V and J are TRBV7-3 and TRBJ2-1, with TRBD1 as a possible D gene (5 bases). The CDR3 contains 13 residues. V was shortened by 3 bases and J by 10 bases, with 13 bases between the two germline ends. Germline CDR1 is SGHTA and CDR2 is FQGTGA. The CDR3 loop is CASSFQGSSEQFF. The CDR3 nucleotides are TGTGCCAGCAGCTTCCAGGGTTCATCCGAGCAGTTCTTC.

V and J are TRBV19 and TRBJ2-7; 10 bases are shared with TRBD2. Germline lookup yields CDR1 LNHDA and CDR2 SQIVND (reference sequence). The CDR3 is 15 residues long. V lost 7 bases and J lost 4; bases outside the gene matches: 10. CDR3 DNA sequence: TGTGCCAGTAAAGGCTCTAGCGGGAGTTTATACGAGCAGTACTTC. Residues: CASKGSSGSLYEQYF.

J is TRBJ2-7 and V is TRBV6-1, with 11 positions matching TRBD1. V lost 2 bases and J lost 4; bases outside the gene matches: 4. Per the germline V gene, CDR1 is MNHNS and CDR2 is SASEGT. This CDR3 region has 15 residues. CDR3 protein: CASSELDRGRYEQYF. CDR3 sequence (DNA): TGTGCCAGCAGTGAATTGGACAGGGGGCGGTACGAGCAGTACTTC.

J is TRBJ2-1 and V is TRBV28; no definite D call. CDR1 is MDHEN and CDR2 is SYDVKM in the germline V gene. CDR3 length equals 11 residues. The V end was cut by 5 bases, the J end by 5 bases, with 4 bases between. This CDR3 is CASSINNEQFF. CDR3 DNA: TGTGCCAGCAGTATCAACAATGAGCAGTTCTTC.

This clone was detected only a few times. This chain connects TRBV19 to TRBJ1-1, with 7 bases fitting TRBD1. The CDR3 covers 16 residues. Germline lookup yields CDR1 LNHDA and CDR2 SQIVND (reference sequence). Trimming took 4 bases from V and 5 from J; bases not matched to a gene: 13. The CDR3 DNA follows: TGTGCCAGTAGTAGCAATAAAGGGGGCGCATGGACTGAAGCTTTCTTT. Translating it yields CASSSNKGGAWTEAFF.

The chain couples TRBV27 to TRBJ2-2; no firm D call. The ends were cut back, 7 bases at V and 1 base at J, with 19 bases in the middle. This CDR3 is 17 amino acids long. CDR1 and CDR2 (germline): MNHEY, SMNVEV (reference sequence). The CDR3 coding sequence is TGTGCCAGCAAGTTGGGCCTGAGCCGACGGAACACCGGGGAGCTGTTTTTT. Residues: CASKLGLSRRNTGELFF.

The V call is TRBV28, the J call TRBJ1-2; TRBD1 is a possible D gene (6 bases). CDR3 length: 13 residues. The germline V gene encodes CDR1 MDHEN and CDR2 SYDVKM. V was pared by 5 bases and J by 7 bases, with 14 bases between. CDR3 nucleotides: TGTGCCAGCAGTCGACAGGCCCCCGGTGGCTACACCTTC. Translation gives CASSRQAPGGYTF.

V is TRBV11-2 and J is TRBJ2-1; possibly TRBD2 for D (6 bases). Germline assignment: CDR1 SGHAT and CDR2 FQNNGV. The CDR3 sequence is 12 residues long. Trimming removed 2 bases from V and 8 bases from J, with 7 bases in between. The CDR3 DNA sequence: TGTGCCAGCAGCTTACAGCGGGATGAGCAGTTCTTC. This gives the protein CASSLQRDEQFF.

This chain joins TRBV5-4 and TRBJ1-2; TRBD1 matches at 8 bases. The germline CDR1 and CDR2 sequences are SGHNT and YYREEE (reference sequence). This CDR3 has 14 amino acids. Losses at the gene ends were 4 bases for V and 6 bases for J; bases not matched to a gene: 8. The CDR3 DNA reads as TGTGCCAGCAGCGCGATAGCAGGGGGCGATGGCTACACCTTC. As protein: CASSAIAGGDGYTF.

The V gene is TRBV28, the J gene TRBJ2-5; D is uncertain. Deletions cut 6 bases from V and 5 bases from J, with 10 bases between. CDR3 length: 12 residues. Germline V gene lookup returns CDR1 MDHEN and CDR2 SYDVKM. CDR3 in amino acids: CASSSLLETQYF. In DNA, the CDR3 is TGTGCCAGCAGCAGTCTTCTCGAGACCCAGTACTTC.

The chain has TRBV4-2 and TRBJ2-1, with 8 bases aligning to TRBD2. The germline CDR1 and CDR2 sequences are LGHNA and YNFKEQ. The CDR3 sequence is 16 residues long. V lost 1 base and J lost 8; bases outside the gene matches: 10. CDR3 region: CASSQVSTGGPYEQFF. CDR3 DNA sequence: TGTGCCAGCAGCCAAGTGAGCACGGGAGGGCCGTATGAGCAGTTCTTC.

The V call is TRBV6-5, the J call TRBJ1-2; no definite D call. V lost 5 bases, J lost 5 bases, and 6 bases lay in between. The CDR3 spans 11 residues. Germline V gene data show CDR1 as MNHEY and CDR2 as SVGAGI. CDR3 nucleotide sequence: TGTGCCAGCAGTCTAGATTATGGCTACACCTTC. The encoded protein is CASSLDYGYTF.

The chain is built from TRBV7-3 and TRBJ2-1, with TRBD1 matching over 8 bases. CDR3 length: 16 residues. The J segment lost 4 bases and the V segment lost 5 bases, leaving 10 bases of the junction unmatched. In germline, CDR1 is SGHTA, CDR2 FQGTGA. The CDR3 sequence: CASSTRGTGLYNEQFF. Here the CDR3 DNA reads TGTGCCAGCAGCACCCGAGGGACAGGACTTTACAATGAGCAGTTCTTC.

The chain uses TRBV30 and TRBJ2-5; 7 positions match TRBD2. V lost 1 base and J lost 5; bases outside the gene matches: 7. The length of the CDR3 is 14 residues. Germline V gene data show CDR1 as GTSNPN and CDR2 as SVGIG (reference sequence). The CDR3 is CAWSGLAERETQYF. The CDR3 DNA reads TGTGCCTGGAGTGGACTAGCCGAGAGGGAGACCCAGTACTTC.

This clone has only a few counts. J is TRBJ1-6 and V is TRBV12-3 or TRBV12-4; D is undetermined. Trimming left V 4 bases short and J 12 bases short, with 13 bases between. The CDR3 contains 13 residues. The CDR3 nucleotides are TGTGCCAGCAGTTATACACGGGTGGAACCCCTCCACTTT. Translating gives CASSYTRVEPLHF.

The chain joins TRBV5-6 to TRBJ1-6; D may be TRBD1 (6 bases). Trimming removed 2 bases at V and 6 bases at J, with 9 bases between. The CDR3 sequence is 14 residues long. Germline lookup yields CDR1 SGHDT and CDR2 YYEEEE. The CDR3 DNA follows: TGTGCCAGCAGCTTCCGGACAGTTAATTCACCCCTCCACTTT. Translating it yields CASSFRTVNSPLHF.

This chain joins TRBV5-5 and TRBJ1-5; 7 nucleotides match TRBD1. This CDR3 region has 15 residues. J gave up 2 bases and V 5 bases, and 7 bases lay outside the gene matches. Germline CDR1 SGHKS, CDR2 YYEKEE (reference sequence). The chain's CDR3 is CASSHRDSGNQPQHF. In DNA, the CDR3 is TGTGCCAGCAGTCACCGGGACAGCGGCAATCAGCCCCAGCATTTT. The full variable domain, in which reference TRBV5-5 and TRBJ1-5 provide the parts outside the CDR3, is DAGVTQSPTHLIKTRGQQVTLRCSPISGHKSVSWYQQVLGQGPQFIFQYYEKEERGRGNFPDRFSARQFPNYSSELNVNALLLGDSALYLCASSHRDSGNQPQHFGDGTRLSIL.

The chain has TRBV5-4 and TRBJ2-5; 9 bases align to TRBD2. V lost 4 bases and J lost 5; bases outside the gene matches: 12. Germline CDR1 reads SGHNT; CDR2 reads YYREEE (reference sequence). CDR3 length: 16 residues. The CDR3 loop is CASSPRGRGGRETQYF. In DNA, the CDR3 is TGTGCCAGCAGCCCCCGGGGGCGGGGGGGTAGGGAGACCCAGTACTTC.

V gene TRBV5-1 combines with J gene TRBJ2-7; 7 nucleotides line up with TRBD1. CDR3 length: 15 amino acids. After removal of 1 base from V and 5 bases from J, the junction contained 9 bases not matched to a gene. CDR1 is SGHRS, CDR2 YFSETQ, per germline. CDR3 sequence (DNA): TGCGCCAGCAGCTTGACCCGGCAGGGGGTAGACGAGCAGTACTTC. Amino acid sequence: CASSLTRQGVDEQYF.

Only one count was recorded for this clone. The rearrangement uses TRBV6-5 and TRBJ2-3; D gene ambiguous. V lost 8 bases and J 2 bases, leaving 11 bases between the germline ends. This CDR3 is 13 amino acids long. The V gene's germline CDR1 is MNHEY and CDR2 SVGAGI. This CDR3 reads CASGYRPTDTQYF. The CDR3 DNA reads TGTGCCAGCGGGTACAGACCCACAGATACGCAGTATTTT.

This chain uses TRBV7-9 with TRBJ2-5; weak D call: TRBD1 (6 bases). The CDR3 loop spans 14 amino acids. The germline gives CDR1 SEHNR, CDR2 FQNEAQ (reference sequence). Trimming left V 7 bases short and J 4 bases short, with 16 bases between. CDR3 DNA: TGTGCCAGCACCCAGGGGAGCGAGGGAGAGACCCAGTACTTC. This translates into CASTQGSEGETQYF.